This paragraph covers one TCR beta chain sequence. The target antigen is unknown. This sample is part of a study of T cells in Graves' hyperthyroidism and ophthalmopathy. General observations from the study: Among clonotypes expanded in thyroid above 0.001, most were also found in blood.

Trimming cost V 8 bases and J 5 bases, with 9 bases left between them. CDR1 SGHAT and CDR2 FQNNGV come from the germline V gene. The CDR3 is 12 residues long. The investigators amplified TCR beta CDR3 regions from RNA transcripts. First-round RT-PCR targeting the TCR CDR3 was performed with the HTBI primer set. TCRdb recomputed calls from the multiplex PCR reads with MiXCR, one row per CDR3 protein. The data show about 640,000 distinct CDR3 sequences, nearly 45% seen once. The chain is built from TRBV11-2 and TRBJ2-2; no firm D call. The TCR comes from an adult man with Graves' disease, either hyperthyroidism or ophthalmopathy (not recorded which). Source material: peripheral blood or thyroid tissue (not recorded which). The CDR3 bases are TGTGCCAGCCGAGCGATTACCGGGGAGCTGTTTTTT. Translation gives CASRAITGELFF.